This T cell receptor beta chain was retrieved from a study of cytomegalovirus exposure and HLA in healthy donors. Vbeta (60) and Jbeta (13) primers were used in the PCR. Sequencing was performed with immunoSEQ multiplex PCR; in TCRdb, only in-frame clones are kept and a portion is missing. The repertoire holds about 130,000 clones, with around 73% as singletons. This clone was counted only a few times. Its antigen is not identified. The CDR3 length is 12 residues. CDR1 is SEHNR, CDR2 FQNEAQ, per germline (reference sequence). V was pared by 4 bases and J by 3 bases, with 5 bases between. Study-level points and caveats: The authors later found TCR association rates varying by HLA locus, with DRB1 most and HLA-C fewest.

The sequencing sample was made of PBMCs. This TCR came from a human donor in good health. The chain joins TRBV7-9 to TRBJ2-3; no clear D gene. CDR3 nucleotide sequence: TGTGCCAGCAGCTATATTACAGATACGCAGTATTTT. This translates into CASSYITDTQYF.